A selection of T cell receptor beta chains follows, all from one sample in a study of T-cell memory formation after mild COVID-19. Using its own MiXCR run on the 5' RACE reads, TCRdb lists one record per CDR3 protein. This sample has 450,000 or so distinct CDR3 sequences, with around 25% found just once. Sequences were obtained from PBMCs or a T cell subset sorted from them (not recorded which). The receptor source for this set is an adult woman who had mild COVID-19 (a few samples of this study predate the infection). Cell type and time point are not known. The CDR3 runs from the conserved cysteine through the conserved F or W. The D gene is left open where the match is weak. Clone size appears in some rows only: once, few, many, or a class for an expanded clone.

D	size	V	length	J	CDR3	DNA
TRBD2	-	TRBV29-1	14	TRBJ2-3	CSVDLLRLAGALCF	TGCAGCGTTGATCTCTTGAGACTAGCGGGAGCTCTGTGTTTT
TRBD1	few	TRBV27	15	TRBJ1-2	CASSGLGTGENGYTF	TGTGCCAGCAGTGGACTAGGGACAGGCGAAAATGGCTACACCTTC
-	-	TRBV20-1	15	TRBJ2-7	CSARDRERSSYEQYF	TGCAGTGCTAGAGATCGGGAGCGGAGCTCCTACGAGCAGTACTTC
TRBD2	-	TRBV28	12	TRBJ2-3	CASSLVGREWYF	TGTGCCAGCAGTTTAGTGGGGCGGGAGTGGTATTTT
TRBD2	once	TRBV14	17	TRBJ2-7	CASSHRRGTSKLDEQYF	TGTGCCAGCAGTCATAGAAGGGGGACTAGCAAGCTCGACGAGCAGTACTTC
TRBD2	-	TRBV4-2	16	TRBJ2-1	CASSLKWTSGSNEQFF	TGTGCCAGCAGCCTTAAATGGACTAGCGGGAGTAATGAGCAGTTCTTC
-	few	TRBV5-1	13	TRBJ1-2	CASSLGQGYSYTF	TGCGCCAGCAGCTTGGGGCAGGGGTATAGCTACACCTTC
TRBD1	many	TRBV20-1	13	TRBJ1-1	CSARDLMGQGNFF	TGCAGTGCTAGAGATCTTATGGGACAGGGGAATTTCTTT
-	many	TRBV12-3/TRBV12-4	15	TRBJ2-1	CASSLGAGSYNEQFF	TGTGCCAGCAGTTTAGGTGCGGGTTCTTACAATGAGCAGTTCTTC
TRBD2	many	TRBV24-1	14	TRBJ2-1	CATQGLAGKNEQFF	TGTGCCACTCAGGGACTAGCGGGAAAGAATGAGCAGTTCTTC
TRBD1	-	TRBV5-1	13	TRBJ2-4	CASSVGTANIQYF	TGCGCCAGCAGCGTCGGGACAGCAAACATTCAGTACTTC
-	-	TRBV29-1	20	TRBJ1-1	CSVDGGTTGRFRSMNTEAFF	TGCAGCGTTGACGGGGGCACTACAGGGCGTTTCAGAAGTATGAACACTGAAGCTTTCTTT
TRBD2	-	TRBV7-2	14	TRBJ2-7	CASSSLAGAHEQYF	TGTGCCAGCAGCTCGCTAGCGGGAGCGCACGAGCAGTACTTC
-	-	TRBV5-6	16	TRBJ1-5	CASSFKGQGNNQPQHF	TGTGCCAGCAGCTTCAAGGGCCAGGGAAACAATCAGCCCCAGCATTTT
TRBD1	-	TRBV24-1	17	TRBJ2-1	CATSDRSRDRPGGEQFF	TGTGCCACCAGTGATCGAAGCCGGGACAGACCAGGGGGTGAGCAGTTCTTC
-	-	TRBV6-5	15	TRBJ2-6	CASSPFGVGANVLTF	TGTGCCAGCAGTCCTTTTGGGGTCGGGGCCAACGTCCTGACTTTC
-	-	TRBV18	14	TRBJ2-5	CASSPVTAQETQYF	TGTGCCAGCTCACCTGTGACGGCTCAAGAGACCCAGTACTTC
-	-	TRBV24-1	13	TRBJ1-1	CATSDPGVAEAFF	TGTGCCACCAGTGATCCAGGGGTGGCTGAAGCTTTCTTT
-	few	TRBV24-1	13	TRBJ2-2	CATSDPTSVELFF	TGTGCCACCAGTGATCCCACATCCGTGGAGCTGTTTTTT
-	few	TRBV5-1	14	TRBJ1-2	CASSLVAENYGYTF	TGCGCCAGCAGCTTGGTTGCAGAAAACTATGGCTACACCTTC